This paragraph reports one TCR beta chain. Sequence at one end of the junction differs from germline and may be a read error. In germline, CDR1 is WSHSY, CDR2 SAAADI. The CDR3 length is 14 residues. Here immunoSEQ multiplex PCR was the method, and the copy in TCRdb shows in-frame clones only, minus some. In the table there are roughly 14,000 clones, approximately 33% of which are singletons. The data were taken from a study of graft-versus-host responses after intestinal transplantation. Study-wide points: Graft-donor T cell macrochimerism coincided with high graft-versus-host to host-versus-graft clonal ratios in allografts.

CFSE-labeled responder cells (roughly 200,000) were plated with roughly 200,000 irradiated, violet-dye-labeled stimulator cells. This sequence originates from a human patient who received an intestinal transplant. Here the sequenced sample was alloreactive CD4+ T cells from a mixed lymphocyte reaction culture, taken before intestinal transplant. Subset of the sample: CFSE-low proliferating T cells sorted from roughly six-day pre-transplant mixed lymphocyte reaction (GvH or HvG direction). This rearrangement joins TRBV10-2 to TRBJ2-3; 9 bases line up with TRBD2. CDR3 amino acids: CASSESGRSDTRYF. The CDR3, as DNA: TGCGCCAGCAGTGAAAGCGGGAGGTCGGATACGCGGTATTTT.